One T cell receptor (beta chain) is described in this entry. The antigen remains undetermined. Amplification targeted the TCR beta CDR3 regions, with RNA transcripts as the source material. The workflow started with a first-round RT-PCR run with HTBI primers and then moved on to a second-round multiplex PCR. Via MiXCR, TCRdb re-called the multiplex PCR reads, giving one row per CDR3 protein. The sample consists of 900,000 to 1,200,000 distinct CDR3 sequences, 35% to 40% of them appearing once. Included hyperthyroidism patients were aged 18 to 65 and newly diagnosed (under 2 months' duration). A diagnosis was made from clinical symptoms together with serum thyroxine, TRAb, thyroid ultrasound and orbital computed tomography. The sample is drawn from a study of Graves' ophthalmopathy and Graves' hyperthyroidism. Study-wide points: The study's model predicted ophthalmopathy progression at roughly 64% sensitivity and about 78% specificity. Ophthalmopathy cases were distinguished from stable hyperthyroidism by a 13-signature model, reaching 85% to 90% sensitivity and around 83% specificity.

V was clipped by 7 bases and J by 0 bases, with 21 bases between them. CDR3 length equals 17 residues. Looked up from germline, CDR1 is SNHLY and CDR2 is FYNNEI. The chain links TRBV2 to TRBJ1-2; TRBD1 is a possible D gene (6 bases). The sample comprised peripheral blood or thyroid tissue (not recorded which). The TCR sequence derives from an adult man with Graves' hyperthyroidism. CDR3 in amino acids: CASTYRDEGLSNYGYTF. In DNA, the CDR3 is TGTGCCAGCACCTACAGGGATGAGGGCCTCTCTAACTATGGCTACACCTTC.